This T cell receptor (beta chain) was identified during a study of cytomegalovirus exposure and HLA in healthy donors. J gave up 4 bases and V 2 bases, and 7 bases lay outside the gene matches. In germline, CDR1 is ENHRY, CDR2 SYGVKD. The CDR3 contains 16 residues. General study findings and limits: The sole available immune exposure information was CMV serostatus. Later examination showed HLA-associated TCR beta chains had greater clonal expansion than equally common others. Reports showed the classifier diagnosing cytomegalovirus status with high specificity and sensitivity. Among the most significant clusters, several appeared linked to common viral pathogens in a later analysis.

With 60 Vbeta and 13 Jbeta primers, the PCR was carried out. The protocol was immunoSEQ multiplex PCR, while the TCRdb copy is restricted to in-frame clones and leaves out a portion. The sample includes fewer than 200,000 clones, about four fifths of them seen just once. As to this clone: Its target is unknown.

The chain recombines TRBV10-3 with TRBJ2-5, with 10 bases lining up with TRBD2. The receptor comes from a woman under 30 in good health and CMV-seropositive. The sample was PBMCs. The CDR3 spells CAISELWSGGAETQYF. The CDR3 DNA reads as TGTGCCATCAGTGAGCTATGGAGCGGGGGGGCAGAGACCCAGTACTTC.